This TCR beta chain was documented in a study of shared clonotypes between healthy human individuals. On the study more broadly: The donors, a couple of women and three men, were aged 18 to 49. The study used three CD4 naive, three CD4 memory, two CD8 naive and one CD8 memory plate per donor.

The CDR3 is 15 amino acids. Germline values: CDR1 SGHTA, CDR2 FQGTGA. The J segment lost 5 bases and the V segment lost 5 bases, leaving 10 bases of the junction unmatched. Produced via immunoSEQ multiplex PCR; TCRdb's table is partial and in-frame only. The profile shows hundreds of thousands of clones, roughly nine tenths of them singletons. Naive-designated CD8 cells lacked CD45RO, were positively enriched for CCR7, and omitted terminally differentiated effector memory CD45RA+ cells. Every one of the donors was a Caucasian adult that lived in Nashville, Tennessee. The chain joins TRBV7-3 to TRBJ2-5; TRBD1 matches 8 bases. The sequenced sample was naive CD8+ T cells sorted from blood. This sequence originates from a man aged 25-40 years in good health. In DNA, the CDR3 is TGTGCCAGCAGCCCCAAGACAGGGGCGTGGGAGACCCAGTACTTC. This codes for CASSPKTGAWETQYF.